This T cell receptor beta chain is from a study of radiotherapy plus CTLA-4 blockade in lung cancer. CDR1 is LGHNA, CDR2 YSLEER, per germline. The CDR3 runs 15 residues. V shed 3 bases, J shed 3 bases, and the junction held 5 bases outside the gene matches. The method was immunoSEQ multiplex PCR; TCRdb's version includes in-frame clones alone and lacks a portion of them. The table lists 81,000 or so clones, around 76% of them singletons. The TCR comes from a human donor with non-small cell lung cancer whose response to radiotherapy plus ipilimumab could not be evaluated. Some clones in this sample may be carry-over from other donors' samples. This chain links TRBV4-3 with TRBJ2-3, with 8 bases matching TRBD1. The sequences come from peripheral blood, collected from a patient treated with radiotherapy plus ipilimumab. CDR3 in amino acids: CASSHLTGETDTQYF. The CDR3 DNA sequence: TGCGCCAGCAGCCACCTGACAGGGGAAACAGATACGCAGTATTTT.